Below, 11 T cell receptor beta chains from the same sample are listed, as sequenced in a study of T cells after posttransplantation cyclophosphamide. Libraries were prepared by immunoSEQ multiplex PCR; TCRdb keeps only in-frame clonotypes and omits some of them. Among roughly 20,000 clones listed, 65% to 75% were seen once. Cyclophosphamide on days +3 and +4 followed busulfan-fludarabine conditioning and a marrow graft. Sequences were derived from PBMCs, sampled after an allogeneic stem cell transplant with post-transplant cyclophosphamide. All receptors come from a male patient aged 30 to 40 who received an allogeneic stem cell transplant from a related donor, was CMV-positive, and had acute GVHD only. Part of the T cell pool may stem from the graft donor.

The genes are TRBV11-2 and TRBJ2-5, with D perhaps TRBD2 (6 bases). Germline loops: CDR1 SGHAT, CDR2 FQNNGV. This CDR3 spans 15 amino acids. Trimming stripped 3 bases from V and 1 base from J, with 12 bases between. The CDR3 protein is CASSLGGKPQETQYF. In nucleotides, the CDR3 is TGTGCCAGCAGCTTGGGGGGAAAGCCCCAAGAGACCCAGTACTTC.

The rearrangement joins TRBV10-3 to TRBJ2-7; TRBD1 agrees at 9 bases. Germline CDR1 and CDR2: ENHRY and SYGVKD. V dropped 6 bases and J dropped 4; count of bases not matched to a gene: 13. This CDR3 is built from 16 residues. The CDR3 loop reads CAISPTGGVVGYEQYF. CDR3 nucleotides: TGTGCCATCAGCCCTACAGGGGGCGTAGTCGGGTACGAGCAGTACTTC.

This clone was seen ten or more times. The gene calls are TRBV5-4 and TRBJ2-2, with 7 nucleotides matching TRBD1. Germline lookup yields CDR1 SGHNT and CDR2 YYREEE (reference sequence). The CDR3 contains 14 residues. The V and J ends lost 7 bases and 6 bases, in that order; junction bases with no gene match: 9. The CDR3, as DNA: TGTGCCAGCCGCCGGACAGGCGTGTCCGGGGAGCTGTTTTTT. The encoded protein is CASRRTGVSGELFF.

This clone was seen more than once but under ten times. The J gene is TRBJ1-1, the V gene TRBV7-6, with D perhaps matching TRBD1 (6 bases). Trimming shortened V by 5 bases and J by 0 bases, and 10 bases separated the two germline ends. Germline V CDR1 and CDR2: SGHVS, FNYEAQ. This CDR3 region has 14 residues. For the CDR3, the DNA is TGTGCCAGCAGCCCAACAGGGATGAACACTGAAGCTTTCTTT. Translated: CASSPTGMNTEAFF. Based on the CDR3 plus reference TRBV7-6 and TRBJ1-1, the full variable domain is GAGVSQSPRYKVTKRGQDVALRCDPISGHVSLYWYRQALGQGPEFLTYFNYEAQQDKSGLPNDRFSAERPEGSISTLTIQRTEQRDSAMYRCASSPTGMNTEAFFGQGTRLTVV.

The CDR3 protein is CASSVSQVKGYTF. The CDR3 coding sequence is TGTGCCAGCAGCGTAAGCCAGGTTAAAGGCTACACCTTC. The chain carries TRBV9 and TRBJ1-2; D uncertain. Germline CDR1 and CDR2: SGDLS and YYNGEE. V dropped 1 base and J dropped 8 bases, with 12 bases sitting between them. The CDR3 covers 13 residues. Combining the CDR3 with reference TRBV9 and TRBJ1-2 gives the whole variable domain DSGVTQTPKHLITATGQRVTLRCSPRSGDLSVYWYQQSLDQGLQFLIQYYNGEERAKGNILERFSAQQFPDLHSELNLSSLELGDSALYFCASSVSQVKGYTFGSGTRLTVV.

This clone showed up just a few times. The chain employs TRBV9 and TRBJ2-7, with D possibly matching TRBD1 (5 bases). V gave up 2 bases and J gave up 3 bases, with 18 bases separating them. From germline, CDR1 is SGDLS and CDR2 YYNGEE. CDR3 length equals 16 residues. The CDR3 loop is CASSVYSQGSGYEQYF. Here the CDR3 DNA reads TGTGCCAGCAGCGTCTATTCCCAGGGTAGTGGCTACGAGCAGTACTTC.

The rearrangement joins TRBV5-4 to TRBJ2-2; D possibly corresponds to TRBD1 (6 bases). V lost 3 bases and J lost 6, with 12 bases in between. Per the germline V gene, CDR1 is SGHNT and CDR2 is YYREEE (reference sequence). CDR3 length equals 14 residues. The CDR3 protein is CASSSIEGAGELFF. CDR3 coding DNA: TGTGCCAGCAGCTCTATTGAGGGGGCCGGGGAGCTGTTTTTT.

This chain links TRBV27 with TRBJ2-3, with TRBD1 matching 7 bases. Germline lookup yields CDR1 MNHEY and CDR2 SMNVEV (reference sequence). The CDR3 has 16 residues. J was trimmed by 1 base and V by 4 bases; bases with no gene match: 8. CDR3 loop: CASSSDTGAGTDTQYF. CDR3 bases: TGTGCCAGCAGTTCGGACACAGGGGCAGGCACAGATACGCAGTATTTT.

CDR3: CASGLAPKEAGGAQPQHF. The CDR3 region has the DNA TGTGCTAGTGGTTTGGCGCCCAAGGAGGCAGGGGGCGCTCAGCCCCAGCATTTT. The chain is built from TRBV12-5 and TRBJ1-5; 8 bases align to TRBD1. Trimming cost V 1 base and J 6 bases; bases outside gene matches: 14. Per the germline V gene, CDR1 is LGHNT and CDR2 is FRNRAP. The CDR3 sequence is 18 residues long.

The chain recombines TRBV2 with TRBJ2-7; 9 bases agree with TRBD2. V was clipped by 4 bases and J by 7 bases; unmatched bases: 5. The germline CDR1 and CDR2 sequences are SNHLY and FYNNEI. The CDR3 has 13 residues. CDR3 DNA: TGTGCCAGCAGTGTGGCGGGGGGGCGGGAGCAGTACTTC. Protein: CASSVAGGREQYF.

This chain links TRBV6-6 with TRBJ2-5; perhaps TRBD1 as D (5 bases). Trimming took 0 bases from V and 5 from J, leaving 13 bases between them. Germline V CDR1 and CDR2: MNHNY, SVGAGI (reference sequence). CDR3 length: 15 residues. The CDR3 sequence is CASSYSRQTRETQYF. The CDR3 region has the DNA TGTGCCAGCAGTTACTCGAGACAGACGCGGGAGACCCAGTACTTC.